A selection of T cell receptor beta chains follows, all from one sample in a study of cytomegalovirus exposure and HLA in healthy donors. Sequenced by immunoSEQ multiplex PCR; TCRdb stores in-frame clones only, minus some. The sample includes around 190,000 clones, 75% to 85% of them seen just once. Input material: PBMCs. These receptors all come from a girl aged 2-10 years in good health and CMV-seropositive. The CDR3 runs from the conserved cysteine through the conserved F or W. The order of the fields is J gene, V gene, clone size, D gene, CDR3 protein, CDR3 DNA. The D gene is left open where the match is weak. The size field is filled for only some rows; it gives once, few, many or a size class.

J gene: TRBJ2-2; V gene: TRBV9; clone size: NA; D gene: TRBD2; CDR3 protein: CASSVTSGRSGELFF; CDR3 DNA: TGTGCCAGCAGCGTTACTAGCGGGAGATCCGGGGAGCTGTTTTTT
J gene: TRBJ1-2; V gene: TRBV6-4; clone size: NA; D gene: TRBD1; CDR3 protein: CASSDSRGQGNYGYTF; CDR3 DNA: TGTGCCAGCAGTGACTCGAGGGGACAGGGCAACTATGGCTACACCTTC
J gene: TRBJ2-1; V gene: TRBV2; clone size: NA; D gene: NA; CDR3 protein: CASSERTGMGYNEQFF; CDR3 DNA: TGTGCCAGCAGTGAACGTACGGGAATGGGCTACAATGAGCAGTTCTTC
J gene: TRBJ2-3; V gene: TRBV18; clone size: NA; D gene: TRBD1; CDR3 protein: CASSRDRADTQYF; CDR3 DNA: TGTGCCAGCTCCCGTGACAGGGCAGATACGCAGTATTTT
J gene: TRBJ2-7; V gene: TRBV27; clone size: NA; D gene: NA; CDR3 protein: CASSYLTGRRYEQYF; CDR3 DNA: TGTGCCAGCAGTTACCTGACAGGCCGAAGGTACGAGCAGTACTTC
J gene: TRBJ2-2; V gene: TRBV29-1; clone size: NA; D gene: NA; CDR3 protein: CSAGGTYTTGELFF; CDR3 DNA: TGCAGCGCCGGGGGGACATACACAACCGGGGAGCTGTTTTTT
J gene: TRBJ1-6; V gene: TRBV7-2; clone size: NA; D gene: TRBD1; CDR3 protein: CASSLTGRDSPLHF; CDR3 DNA: TGTGCCAGCAGCCTGACAGGGCGCGATTCACCCCTCCACTTT
J gene: TRBJ1-1; V gene: TRBV5-4; clone size: NA; D gene: NA; CDR3 protein: CASSLDSFTEAFF; CDR3 DNA: TGTGCCAGCAGCTTGGACAGCTTCACTGAAGCTTTCTTT
J gene: TRBJ1-6; V gene: TRBV10-3; clone size: NA; D gene: NA; CDR3 protein: CAISGPGNSPLHF; CDR3 DNA: TGTGCCATCAGTGGTCCGGGGAATTCACCCCTCCACTTT
J gene: TRBJ2-1; V gene: TRBV6-1; clone size: NA; D gene: TRBD2; CDR3 protein: CASSGIIGTSGGSNEQFF; CDR3 DNA: TGTGCCAGCAGTGGAATTATCGGGACTAGCGGGGGTAGCAATGAGCAGTTCTTC
J gene: TRBJ1-5; V gene: TRBV6-1; clone size: NA; D gene: NA; CDR3 protein: CASTRGHQPQHF; CDR3 DNA: TGTGCCAGCACCAGGGGCCATCAGCCCCAGCATTTT
J gene: TRBJ2-3; V gene: TRBV19; clone size: NA; D gene: TRBD1; CDR3 protein: CASSIGQGGSTDTQYF; CDR3 DNA: TGTGCCAGTAGTATCGGACAGGGAGGTAGCACAGATACGCAGTATTTT
J gene: TRBJ2-1; V gene: TRBV13; clone size: once; D gene: TRBD2; CDR3 protein: CASAGRSSGSRYEQFF; CDR3 DNA: TGTGCCAGCGCCGGGCGGTCTAGCGGGAGTAGATATGAGCAGTTCTTC
J gene: TRBJ1-1; V gene: TRBV30; clone size: NA; D gene: NA; CDR3 protein: CASKTGTEAFF; CDR3 DNA: TGTGCTTCTAAGACGGGCACTGAAGCTTTCTTT
J gene: TRBJ2-4; V gene: TRBV2; clone size: NA; D gene: TRBD2; CDR3 protein: CASSDPGLAGGGFKNIQYF; CDR3 DNA: TGTGCCAGCAGTGACCCGGGACTAGCGGGAGGTGGCTTCAAAAACATTCAGTACTTC
J gene: TRBJ1-1; V gene: TRBV13; clone size: few; D gene: NA; CDR3 protein: CASSLTPRQDQAFF; CDR3 DNA: TGTGCCAGCAGCTTAACCCCCCGACAGGATCAAGCTTTCTTT
J gene: TRBJ1-5; V gene: TRBV10-2; clone size: NA; D gene: TRBD1; CDR3 protein: CASSETGQGGPRPQHF; CDR3 DNA: TGCGCCAGCAGTGAGACTGGCCAGGGGGGCCCTAGGCCCCAGCATTTT
J gene: TRBJ1-1; V gene: TRBV5-1; clone size: NA; D gene: TRBD1; CDR3 protein: CASSSKGQEITEAFF; CDR3 DNA: TGCGCCAGCAGCTCTAAAGGACAGGAGATCACTGAAGCTTTCTTT
J gene: TRBJ2-3; V gene: TRBV9; clone size: NA; D gene: NA; CDR3 protein: CASTPDRTSTDTQYF; CDR3 DNA: TGTGCCAGCACACCTGACAGGACTAGCACAGATACGCAGTATTTT
J gene: TRBJ2-2; V gene: TRBV4-1; clone size: NA; D gene: NA; CDR3 protein: CASSQDRANTGELFF; CDR3 DNA: TGCGCCAGCAGCCAAGACAGGGCGAACACCGGGGAGCTGTTTTTT
J gene: TRBJ1-1; V gene: TRBV18; clone size: NA; D gene: NA; CDR3 protein: CASSLGPPGDTEAFF; CDR3 DNA: TGTGCCAGCTCACTAGGGCCTCCGGGGGACACTGAAGCTTTCTTT
J gene: TRBJ1-1; V gene: TRBV20-1; clone size: NA; D gene: NA; CDR3 protein: CSATGQLEAFF; CDR3 DNA: TGCAGTGCCACGGGACAACTTGAAGCTTTCTTT
J gene: TRBJ2-1; V gene: TRBV5-4; clone size: NA; D gene: NA; CDR3 protein: CASSMGTPIYGSYNEQFF; CDR3 DNA: TGTGCCAGCAGCATGGGGACTCCGATTTACGGTAGCTACAATGAGCAGTTCTTC
J gene: TRBJ2-2; V gene: TRBV5-1; clone size: NA; D gene: TRBD2; CDR3 protein: CASGTSGIPGELFF; CDR3 DNA: TGCGCCAGCGGGACTAGCGGGATACCGGGGGAGCTGTTTTTT
J gene: TRBJ2-2; V gene: TRBV9; clone size: NA; D gene: NA; CDR3 protein: CASSVVNGELFF; CDR3 DNA: TGTGCCAGCAGCGTAGTAAACGGGGAGCTGTTTTTT
J gene: TRBJ1-4; V gene: TRBV28; clone size: NA; D gene: TRBD1; CDR3 protein: CASSFRAGGEKLFF; CDR3 DNA: TGTGCCAGCAGTTTTCGGGCAGGGGGAGAAAAACTGTTTTTT
J gene: TRBJ2-7; V gene: TRBV30; clone size: NA; D gene: NA; CDR3 protein: CAWSVASYKQYF; CDR3 DNA: TGTGCCTGGAGTGTTGCCAGTTACAAGCAGTACTTC
J gene: TRBJ2-1; V gene: TRBV27; clone size: NA; D gene: TRBD2; CDR3 protein: CASSLTSGSNEQFF; CDR3 DNA: TGTGCCAGCAGTCTAACTAGCGGGAGTAATGAGCAGTTCTTC
J gene: TRBJ1-4; V gene: TRBV5-1; clone size: NA; D gene: NA; CDR3 protein: CASSLGPREKLFF; CDR3 DNA: TGCGCCAGCAGCCTCGGTCCGAGAGAAAAACTGTTTTTT
J gene: TRBJ2-1; V gene: TRBV10-3; clone size: NA; D gene: TRBD2; CDR3 protein: CAISPGTSGRADEQFF; CDR3 DNA: TGTGCCATCAGTCCCGGGACTAGCGGGAGGGCTGATGAGCAGTTCTTC
J gene: TRBJ1-3; V gene: TRBV5-1; clone size: NA; D gene: NA; CDR3 protein: CASSLELRGGSTIYF; CDR3 DNA: TGCGCCAGCAGCTTGGAGCTCAGGGGTGGAAGCACCATATATTTT
J gene: TRBJ2-7; V gene: TRBV5-1; clone size: NA; D gene: TRBD1; CDR3 protein: CASSLVQGTYEQYF; CDR3 DNA: TGCGCCAGCAGCTTGGTACAGGGGACCTACGAGCAGTACTTC
J gene: TRBJ2-5; V gene: TRBV11-2; clone size: NA; D gene: TRBD1; CDR3 protein: CASSFPGQGRETQYF; CDR3 DNA: TGTGCCAGCAGCTTCCCCGGACAGGGACGAGAGACCCAGTACTTC
J gene: TRBJ2-1; V gene: TRBV11-3; clone size: NA; D gene: TRBD2; CDR3 protein: CASSLPASGRANPYNEQFF; CDR3 DNA: TGTGCCAGCAGCTTACCGGCTAGCGGGAGGGCCAATCCCTACAATGAGCAGTTCTTC
J gene: TRBJ1-1; V gene: TRBV15; clone size: NA; D gene: TRBD1; CDR3 protein: CATSIRGPTEAFF; CDR3 DNA: TGTGCCACCAGCATCAGGGGGCCGACTGAAGCTTTCTTT
J gene: TRBJ2-1; V gene: TRBV5-1; clone size: NA; D gene: NA; CDR3 protein: CASSFRDIYNEQFF; CDR3 DNA: TGCGCCAGCAGCTTCCGGGACATATACAATGAGCAGTTCTTC
J gene: TRBJ2-6; V gene: TRBV14; clone size: NA; D gene: NA; CDR3 protein: CASSQVSGANVLTF; CDR3 DNA: TGTGCCAGCAGCCAAGTATCCGGGGCCAACGTCCTGACTTTC
J gene: TRBJ2-2; V gene: TRBV12-5; clone size: few; D gene: TRBD2; CDR3 protein: CASGWGGLGELFF; CDR3 DNA: TGTGCTAGTGGTTGGGGAGGGTTGGGGGAGCTGTTTTTT
J gene: TRBJ2-5; V gene: TRBV7-2; clone size: once; D gene: NA; CDR3 protein: CASSPTGPRETQYF; CDR3 DNA: TGTGCCAGCAGCCCGACAGGTCCCCGGGAGACCCAGTACTTC
J gene: TRBJ2-1; V gene: TRBV30; clone size: NA; D gene: TRBD2; CDR3 protein: CAWSVRLAGGPYNEQFF; CDR3 DNA: TGTGCCTGGAGTGTACGTCTAGCGGGAGGGCCCTACAATGAGCAGTTCTTC
J gene: TRBJ2-2; V gene: TRBV25-1; clone size: NA; D gene: NA; CDR3 protein: CASSLRTAANTGELFF; CDR3 DNA: TGTGCCAGCAGCCTCAGGACAGCCGCGAACACCGGGGAGCTGTTTTTT
J gene: TRBJ2-3; V gene: TRBV19; clone size: NA; D gene: NA; CDR3 protein: CASSIKGLLPSTDTQYF; CDR3 DNA: TGTGCCAGTAGTATAAAGGGACTCCTTCCTAGCACAGATACGCAGTATTTT
J gene: TRBJ1-5; V gene: TRBV12-5; clone size: once; D gene: TRBD1; CDR3 protein: CASGLVQGASNQPRHF; CDR3 DNA: TGTGCTAGTGGTTTGGTACAGGGGGCGAGCAATCAGCCCCGGCATTTT